Each of the 27 T cell receptor beta chains below was sequenced from the same sample in a study of blood T cell repertoires in COVID-19. The method was immunoSEQ multiplex PCR; TCRdb's version includes in-frame clones alone and lacks a portion of them. The table includes about 100,000 clones, over 65% detected once. Sequencing was carried out using peripheral blood. The receptors come from a human donor in a cohort sampled during active COVID-19.

The rearrangement uses TRBV7-2 and TRBJ1-2, with 10 bases aligning to TRBD1. The CDR3 is 16 amino acids. The ends lost 5 bases at V and 8 bases at J; junction bases unmatched: 14. Germline CDR1 is SGHTA and CDR2 is FQGNSA. The CDR3: CASSRTAGTGVTGYTF. Here the CDR3 DNA reads TGTGCCAGCAGCCGGACTGCCGGGACAGGGGTTACGGGCTACACCTTC.

The genes are TRBV5-6 and TRBJ1-6, with D maybe TRBD1 (5 bases). The germline V gene has CDR1 SGHDT and CDR2 YYEEEE. The CDR3 extends over 16 amino acids. Trimming removed 0 bases at V and 6 bases at J, with 13 bases between. CDR3 region: CASSLDGGNANSPLHF. CDR3 DNA: TGTGCCAGCAGCTTGGATGGGGGGAACGCTAATTCACCCCTCCACTTT.

This chain links TRBV18 with TRBJ2-7; 9 bases match TRBD1. The CDR3 length is 16 residues. The germline V gene encodes CDR1 KGHSH and CDR2 LQKENI. V shed 3 bases, J shed 4 bases, and the junction held 10 bases outside the gene matches. CDR3: CASSPAKGQGSYEQYF. In DNA, the CDR3 is TGTGCCAGCTCACCTGCGAAGGGACAGGGTAGTTACGAGCAGTACTTC.

V gene TRBV6-4 combines with J gene TRBJ1-4; D is perhaps TRBD1 (5 bases). Trimming shortened V by 11 bases and J by 8 bases, and 15 bases separated the two germline ends. Looked up from germline, CDR1 is MRHNA and CDR2 is SNTAGT. CDR3 size: 12 residues. CDR3 DNA: TGTGCCCTAGAAGGGGCTTTGGAAAAACTGTTTTTT. Its protein product is CALEGALEKLFF.

The chain is built from TRBV5-1 and TRBJ2-7; tentative D call: TRBD1 (5 bases). Germline CDR1 and CDR2: SGHRS and YFSETQ. The V end was cut by 0 bases, the J end by 0 bases, with 10 bases between. The CDR3 covers 15 residues. The CDR3 bases are TGCGCCAGCAGCTTGGGACCCGACAGCTCCTACGAGCAGTACTTC. Amino acids: CASSLGPDSSYEQYF.

The chain carries TRBV30 and TRBJ1-1; D uncertain. The ends were cut back, 0 bases at V and 10 bases at J, with 12 bases in the middle. The CDR3 runs 12 residues. Germline CDR1 is GTSNPN and CDR2 is SVGIG (reference sequence). CDR3 loop: CAWSVRVGVAFF. CDR3 nucleotide sequence: TGTGCCTGGAGTGTACGCGTCGGGGTAGCTTTCTTT. The variable domain in full, with the rest retrieved from reference TRBV30 and TRBJ1-1, is SQTIHQWPATLVQPVGSPLSLECTVEGTSNPNLYWYRQAAGRGLQLLFYSVGIGQISSEVPQNLSASRPQDRQFILSSKKLLLSDSGFYLCAWSVRVGVAFFGQGTRLTVV.

The J gene is TRBJ1-1, the V gene TRBV19, with 8 bases aligning to TRBD1. Per the germline V gene, CDR1 is LNHDA and CDR2 is SQIVND (reference sequence). V lost 6 bases to trimming and J lost 7 bases; unmatched junction nucleotides: 4. The CDR3 length is 12 residues. The CDR3 bases are TGTGCCAGTAGCAGGGACAGGCTTGAAGCTTTCTTT. Its protein is CASSRDRLEAFF.

This clone was seen only once. The CDR3 sequence is CASSTGQGNYGYTF. The CDR3, as DNA: TGCGCCAGCAGCACAGGACAGGGTAACTATGGCTACACCTTC. The V and J genes are TRBV5-1 and TRBJ1-2; the match to TRBD1 covers 8 bases. Unmatched junction bases numbered 3, after V lost 4 bases and J lost 1 base. The germline CDR1 and CDR2 sequences are SGHRS and YFSETQ. The CDR3 length is 14 residues.

V and J are TRBV5-1 and TRBJ1-2; 9 nucleotides match TRBD1. The ends lost 4 bases at V and 6 bases at J; junction bases unmatched: 4. The germline V gene encodes CDR1 SGHRS and CDR2 YFSETQ. There are 13 residues in the CDR3. DNA of the CDR3: TGCGCCAGCAGCCTAACAGGGGGCGATGGCTACACCTTC. Amino acids: CASSLTGGDGYTF.

V gene TRBV7-2 combines with J gene TRBJ1-5; 10 bases fit TRBD1. The V and J ends lost 1 base and 6 bases, in that order; junction bases with no gene match: 3. The CDR3 sequence is 15 residues long. The V gene's germline CDR1 is SGHTA and CDR2 FQGNSA. The chain's CDR3 is CASSLGGTGVQPQHF. The CDR3 nucleotides read TGTGCCAGCAGCTTAGGAGGGACAGGGGTTCAGCCCCAGCATTTT.

J is TRBJ1-1 and V is TRBV5-1, with TRBD1 matching over 7 bases. V lost 2 bases to trimming and J lost 6 bases; unmatched junction nucleotides: 4. The germline V gene encodes CDR1 SGHRS and CDR2 YFSETQ. This CDR3 comprises 13 residues. CDR3 sequence: CASSFVGQSEAFF. CDR3 coding DNA: TGCGCCAGCAGCTTTGTGGGACAGTCTGAAGCTTTCTTT.

Many counts were recorded for this clone. The chain has TRBV4-1 and TRBJ1-1, with 9 bases lining up with TRBD1. The CDR3 spans 17 residues. The ends lost 2 bases at V and 3 bases at J; junction bases unmatched: 10. CDR1 MGHRA and CDR2 YSYEKL come from the germline V gene. This CDR3 reads CASSQRQKGQGYTEAFF. The CDR3 DNA is TGCGCCAGCAGCCAACGTCAAAAAGGACAGGGGTACACTGAAGCTTTCTTT.

The chain's CDR3 is CASRWTGGDTQYF. DNA for the CDR3: TGTGCCAGCCGCTGGACTGGCGGGGATACGCAGTATTTT. The V gene is TRBV2, the J gene TRBJ2-3; D perhaps matches TRBD2 (5 bases). This CDR3 region has 13 residues. V lost 8 bases and J 6 bases, leaving 15 bases between the germline ends. Germline V lookup: CDR1 SNHLY, CDR2 FYNNEI.

This rearrangement joins TRBV15 to TRBJ2-1; 8 nucleotides line up with TRBD1. The V and J ends lost 0 bases and 1 base, in that order; junction bases with no gene match: 14. Germline CDR1 and CDR2: LNHNV and YYDKDF (reference sequence). The CDR3 is made up of 20 amino acids. The CDR3: CATSRDMSSWQGASYNEQFF. The CDR3 bases are TGTGCCACCAGCAGAGATATGTCTTCTTGGCAGGGGGCTTCCTACAATGAGCAGTTCTTC.

This clone has just one count. The chain links TRBV19 to TRBJ2-7, with 7 bases aligning to TRBD1. V dropped 4 bases and J dropped 6; count of bases not matched to a gene: 12. The germline CDR1 and CDR2 sequences are LNHDA and SQIVND (reference sequence). The length of the CDR3 is 15 residues. The CDR3 here is CASSSLQGRKGEQYF. For the CDR3, the DNA is TGTGCCAGTAGTAGCTTACAGGGGAGAAAAGGCGAGCAGTACTTC.

CDR3 in amino acids: CASSLDSRNYGYTF. In DNA, the CDR3 is TGTGCCAGCAGCCTCGACAGCCGGAACTATGGCTACACCTTC. The V and J genes are TRBV7-9 and TRBJ1-2; possibly TRBD1 for D (5 bases). The germline CDR1 and CDR2 sequences are SEHNR and FQNEAQ (reference sequence). Trimming took 5 bases from V and 2 from J, leaving 12 bases between them. There are 14 residues in the CDR3.

The J gene is TRBJ2-2, the V gene TRBV4-3, with a tentative D call TRBD2 (7 bases). V was cut by 3 bases and J by 6 bases, with 17 bases left in between. CDR1 and CDR2 from the germline V gene are LGHNA and YSLEER. The CDR3 extends over 16 amino acids. The CDR3 is CASSHRAGAAAGELFF. In DNA form, the CDR3 reads TGCGCCAGCAGCCATCGGGCGGGGGCGGCGGCCGGGGAGCTGTTTTTT.

The chain is built from TRBV5-1 and TRBJ2-7; 7 positions agree with TRBD1. CDR1 and CDR2 (germline): SGHRS, YFSETQ. The CDR3 is 16 residues long. With 0 bases clipped from V and 0 bases from J, the junction kept 6 bases outside the gene matches. CDR3 protein: CASSLGDSLGSYEQYF. CDR3 bases: TGCGCCAGCAGCTTGGGGGACAGCTTAGGCTCCTACGAGCAGTACTTC.

The chain combines TRBV19 with TRBJ1-2; D possibly corresponds to TRBD1 (5 bases). Germline V CDR1 and CDR2: LNHDA, SQIVND (reference sequence). The length of the CDR3 is 12 residues. V lost 5 bases to trimming and J lost 3 bases, with 7 bases between them. CDR3 amino acids: CASSLQDYGYTF. The CDR3 DNA sequence: TGTGCCAGTAGTTTACAGGACTATGGCTACACCTTC. Full variable domain (rest looked up from reference TRBV19 and TRBJ1-2): DGGITQSPKYLFRKEGQNVTLSCEQNLNHDAMYWYRQDPGQGLRLIYYSQIVNDFQKGDIAEGYSVSREKKESFPLTVTSAQKNPTAFYLCASSLQDYGYTFGSGTRLTVV.

The chain joins TRBV5-1 to TRBJ1-2, with 8 bases matching TRBD1. The trim removed 4 bases at V and 0 bases at J, leaving 8 bases unmatched. The CDR3 runs 16 residues. CDR1 SGHRS and CDR2 YFSETQ come from the germline V gene. CDR3 amino acids: CASSITGGPANYGYTF. CDR3 DNA: TGCGCCAGCAGCATAACAGGGGGGCCGGCTAACTATGGCTACACCTTC.

The CDR3 is CATSDTGYSGANVLTF. Here the CDR3 DNA reads TGTGCCACCAGTGATACAGGATACTCTGGGGCCAACGTCCTGACTTTC. V gene TRBV24-1 combines with J gene TRBJ2-6, with TRBD1 as a possible D gene (5 bases). Trimming stripped 3 bases from V and 0 bases from J, with 8 bases between. Looked up from germline, CDR1 is KGHDR and CDR2 is SFDVKD. CDR3 size: 16 residues.

This chain links TRBV19 with TRBJ1-6; TRBD1 matches 7 bases. This CDR3 has 17 residues. Germline-derived CDR1 and CDR2 are LNHDA and SQIVND (reference sequence). The V segment lost 3 bases and the J segment 8 bases; nucleotides outside the gene matches: 13. CDR3 bases: TGTGCCAGTAGTATTTCCCCGAACAGGGGCCAAGATTCACCCCTCCACTTT. This gives the protein CASSISPNRGQDSPLHF.

J is TRBJ2-2 and V is TRBV19, with 9 bases lining up with TRBD2. The germline gives CDR1 LNHDA, CDR2 SQIVND (reference sequence). With V trimmed by 7 bases and J by 4 bases, 13 bases remained unmatched. CDR3 length equals 17 residues. The CDR3 sequence: CASTAPPGLAFTGELFF. DNA of the CDR3: TGTGCCAGTACCGCGCCGCCGGGACTAGCTTTCACCGGGGAGCTGTTTTTT.

The chain uses TRBV19 and TRBJ1-2, with 11 bases fitting TRBD1. Germline CDR1 LNHDA, CDR2 SQIVND (reference sequence). V shed 10 bases and J 8 bases; nucleotides not matched to a gene: 6. This CDR3 has 12 amino acids. The CDR3 reads CATRDRGSGYTF. CDR3 DNA: TGTGCCACCCGGGACAGGGGGTCAGGCTACACCTTC.

This rearrangement joins TRBV2 to TRBJ2-7; 11 positions agree with TRBD1. The CDR3 contains 16 residues. Germline trimming cut 5 bases from V and 0 bases from J; bases unmatched to any gene: 6. Germline CDR1 reads SNHLY; CDR2 reads FYNNEI. Written as DNA, the CDR3 is TGTGCCAGCAGTATCGCCGGGACAGGGGGCTCCTACGAGCAGTACTTC. Translated, it gives CASSIAGTGGSYEQYF. Supplemented by reference TRBV2 and TRBJ2-7, the full variable domain reads EPEVTQTPSHQVTQMGQEVILRCVPISNHLYFYWYRQILGQKVEFLVSFYNNEISEKSEIFDDQFSVERPDGSNFTLKIRSTKLEDSAMYFCASSIAGTGGSYEQYFGPGTRLTVT.

The rearrangement uses TRBV9 and TRBJ2-1, with 10 bases lining up with TRBD2. J lost 4 bases, V lost 4 bases, and 2 bases had no gene match. The CDR3 is 14 residues long. Germline CDR1 and CDR2: SGDLS and YYNGEE. CDR3 in amino acids: CASSPGLAYNEQFF. In DNA form, the CDR3 reads TGTGCCAGCAGCCCGGGACTAGCGTACAATGAGCAGTTCTTC.

The chain employs TRBV6-4 and TRBJ1-1, with unresolved D. V lost 6 bases and J 4 bases, leaving 12 bases between the germline ends. The CDR3 totals 13 residues. Germline V CDR1 and CDR2: MRHNA, SNTAGT. For the CDR3, the DNA is TGTGCCAGCAGAAGGACCGCGGGCACTGAAGCTTTCTTT. Its protein product is CASRRTAGTEAFF.